This is a list of T cell receptor beta chains from one sample in a study of blood T cells in healthy people across ages. MiXCR, applied by TCRdb to the 5' RACE reads, yields one record per CDR3 protein. Here the sample spans around 780,000 distinct CDR3 sequences, 25% to 30% being singletons. The sample also formed part of further work on T cells of mothers and their children.

Sequencing was carried out using blood. All receptors derive from a boy aged 5 to 17 in good health. CDR3s include the opening cysteine and the closing phenylalanine or tryptophan. The order of the fields is CDR3 DNA, CDR3 protein, D gene, CDR3 length, clone size, V gene, J gene. The D gene is left open where the match is weak. A clone size is listed for some rows: how often the clone was seen (once, few, many), or a class if it is expanded.

CDR3 DNA: TGTGCCAGCAGCTGGTGGGGCAGACACTCCTACGAGCAGTACTTC; CDR3 protein: CASSWWGRHSYEQYF; D gene: -; CDR3 length: 15; clone size: few; V gene: TRBV12-3/TRBV12-4; J gene: TRBJ2-7
CDR3 DNA: TGTGCCAGCAGACGGGACAGGGGGGGACAAGAGACCCAGTACTTC; CDR3 protein: CASRRDRGGQETQYF; D gene: TRBD1; CDR3 length: 15; clone size: -; V gene: TRBV7-2; J gene: TRBJ2-5
CDR3 DNA: TGTGCCAGCAGTTTACGAGAGGCCGAGACCCAGTACTTC; CDR3 protein: CASSLREAETQYF; D gene: -; CDR3 length: 13; clone size: few; V gene: TRBV12-3/TRBV12-4; J gene: TRBJ2-5
CDR3 DNA: TGTGCCAGCAGACGCCCCGGGGCAGGCTACGAGCAGTACTTC; CDR3 protein: CASRRPGAGYEQYF; D gene: -; CDR3 length: 14; clone size: -; V gene: TRBV6-5; J gene: TRBJ2-7
CDR3 DNA: TGTGCCAGCAGCGCTACTAGCGGATCCTACAATGAGCAGTTCTTC; CDR3 protein: CASSATSGSYNEQFF; D gene: TRBD2; CDR3 length: 15; clone size: -; V gene: TRBV2; J gene: TRBJ2-1
CDR3 DNA: TGCAGCGTTGAAAGGGGCGGGGGTGAAAAACTGTTTTTT; CDR3 protein: CSVERGGGEKLFF; D gene: -; CDR3 length: 13; clone size: few; V gene: TRBV29-1; J gene: TRBJ1-4
CDR3 DNA: TGTGCCAGCAGCGAGACAGGGGGAGAAGAGACCCAGTACTTC; CDR3 protein: CASSETGGEETQYF; D gene: TRBD1; CDR3 length: 14; clone size: few; V gene: TRBV7-9; J gene: TRBJ2-5
CDR3 DNA: TGTGCCAGCAGTTTTGAGGCAGGGGAAGAAGCTTTCTTT; CDR3 protein: CASSFEAGEEAFF; D gene: -; CDR3 length: 13; clone size: -; V gene: TRBV27; J gene: TRBJ1-1
CDR3 DNA: TGCGCCAGCAGCCGACAGGACCCAACTAATGAAAAACTGTTTTTT; CDR3 protein: CASSRQDPTNEKLFF; D gene: -; CDR3 length: 15; clone size: -; V gene: TRBV5-1; J gene: TRBJ1-4
CDR3 DNA: TGCAGCGTTGAGGGGGACAGTAGAAGACCCGAGCAGTTCTTC; CDR3 protein: CSVEGDSRRPEQFF; D gene: TRBD1; CDR3 length: 14; clone size: -; V gene: TRBV29-1; J gene: TRBJ2-1
CDR3 DNA: TGTGCCAGCAGCTTGGTCGGGGGGGCCGCGTACTTC; CDR3 protein: CASSLVGGAAYF; D gene: TRBD2; CDR3 length: 12; clone size: -; V gene: TRBV5-5; J gene: TRBJ2-7
CDR3 DNA: TGCAGCGTAACGCGGGGTAGCTATGGCTACACCTTC; CDR3 protein: CSVTRGSYGYTF; D gene: -; CDR3 length: 12; clone size: few; V gene: TRBV29-1; J gene: TRBJ1-2
CDR3 DNA: TGTGCCAGCAGTCCGAAAAGGGGCACTAACTATGGCTACACCTTC; CDR3 protein: CASSPKRGTNYGYTF; D gene: -; CDR3 length: 15; clone size: few; V gene: TRBV2; J gene: TRBJ1-2
CDR3 DNA: TGCAGTCCTCTTGGGACCTCCAGAGGGACTGAAGCTTTCTTT; CDR3 protein: CSPLGTSRGTEAFF; D gene: -; CDR3 length: 14; clone size: -; V gene: TRBV20-1; J gene: TRBJ1-1
CDR3 DNA: TGTGCCAGCAGTGAATACGAGATGGCCAATGAGCAGTTCTTC; CDR3 protein: CASSEYEMANEQFF; D gene: -; CDR3 length: 14; clone size: few; V gene: TRBV25-1; J gene: TRBJ2-1
CDR3 DNA: TGTGCCAGCAGCCAAGACTTTGGGGACAGGGGGCCCAAAAACATTCAGTACTTC; CDR3 protein: CASSQDFGDRGPKNIQYF; D gene: TRBD1; CDR3 length: 18; clone size: few; V gene: TRBV3-1; J gene: TRBJ2-4
CDR3 DNA: TGTGCCAGCAACCCCCTTTGGGGGGGGCCAGGCGGGGAGCTGTTTTTT; CDR3 protein: CASNPLWGGPGGELFF; D gene: -; CDR3 length: 16; clone size: -; V gene: TRBV28; J gene: TRBJ2-2
CDR3 DNA: TGCAGTGCTAGAGATCTGGACAGGGGCTCCTACGAGCAGTACTTC; CDR3 protein: CSARDLDRGSYEQYF; D gene: TRBD1; CDR3 length: 15; clone size: few; V gene: TRBV20-1; J gene: TRBJ2-7
CDR3 DNA: TGTGCCAGCTTACCTTGGGCCAGGGCTGGAAACACCATATATTTT; CDR3 protein: CASLPWARAGNTIYF; D gene: -; CDR3 length: 15; clone size: few; V gene: TRBV6-1; J gene: TRBJ1-3
CDR3 DNA: TGTGCCAGAGAACAGGGCCTCAACACCTTC; CDR3 protein: CAREQGLNTF; D gene: -; CDR3 length: 10; clone size: few; V gene: TRBV2; J gene: TRBJ1-2
CDR3 DNA: TGTGCCAGTCAGACAGGCATTAGCGCTGAAGCTTTCTTT; CDR3 protein: CASQTGISAEAFF; D gene: -; CDR3 length: 13; clone size: -; V gene: TRBV2; J gene: TRBJ1-1
CDR3 DNA: TGTGCCAGCAGCGCGGGACTAGTGATCGAGCAGTACTTC; CDR3 protein: CASSAGLVIEQYF; D gene: TRBD2; CDR3 length: 13; clone size: few; V gene: TRBV7-9; J gene: TRBJ2-7
CDR3 DNA: TGCAGTGCTGGCCCCGGGACCACGGGAGACATTCAGTACTTC; CDR3 protein: CSAGPGTTGDIQYF; D gene: -; CDR3 length: 14; clone size: -; V gene: TRBV20-1; J gene: TRBJ2-4
CDR3 DNA: TGTGCCAGCAGCCTCTTGAGGGGAACCCTGACCCAAGAGACCCAGTACTTC; CDR3 protein: CASSLLRGTLTQETQYF; D gene: -; CDR3 length: 17; clone size: few; V gene: TRBV14; J gene: TRBJ2-5
CDR3 DNA: TGCGCCAGCAGTGGGGGGGGCGGGACAGAGAATTCACCCCTCCACTTT; CDR3 protein: CASSGGGGTENSPLHF; D gene: TRBD1; CDR3 length: 16; clone size: -; V gene: TRBV10-2; J gene: TRBJ1-6
CDR3 DNA: TGTGCCAGCAGCAGCTGGGCTACAACTAATGAAAAACTGTTTTTT; CDR3 protein: CASSSWATTNEKLFF; D gene: -; CDR3 length: 15; clone size: few; V gene: TRBV11-2; J gene: TRBJ1-4
CDR3 DNA: TGTGCCAGCAGCCAGAGGAGGGTCGGGACTGAAGCTTTCTTT; CDR3 protein: CASSQRRVGTEAFF; D gene: -; CDR3 length: 14; clone size: -; V gene: TRBV3-1; J gene: TRBJ1-1
CDR3 DNA: TGTGCCAGCTCCCCTAGACAGGGGGCCTCCTACGAGCAGTACTTC; CDR3 protein: CASSPRQGASYEQYF; D gene: TRBD1; CDR3 length: 15; clone size: many; V gene: TRBV18; J gene: TRBJ2-7
CDR3 DNA: TGTGCCAGCAGCCAAGATGGCAGAGCTGCAAACACCATATATTTT; CDR3 protein: CASSQDGRAANTIYF; D gene: -; CDR3 length: 15; clone size: -; V gene: TRBV3-1; J gene: TRBJ1-3
CDR3 DNA: TGTGCCAGCAGACCCCGGGCAGGGGGCTACTACTCCTACGAGCAGTACTTC; CDR3 protein: CASRPRAGGYYSYEQYF; D gene: TRBD1; CDR3 length: 17; clone size: -; V gene: TRBV6-1; J gene: TRBJ2-7
CDR3 DNA: TGTGCCAGCAGTTTATCAGGGAACTCCTATAATTCACCCCTCCACTTT; CDR3 protein: CASSLSGNSYNSPLHF; D gene: -; CDR3 length: 16; clone size: few; V gene: TRBV28; J gene: TRBJ1-6
CDR3 DNA: TGCAGCGTCCCGGGGGCAGGAAACTACGAGCAGTACTTC; CDR3 protein: CSVPGAGNYEQYF; D gene: -; CDR3 length: 13; clone size: -; V gene: TRBV29-1; J gene: TRBJ2-7
CDR3 DNA: TGTGCCAGCAGTCCCACCCGGGCTAGCGGGGGTGATACGCAGTATTTT; CDR3 protein: CASSPTRASGGDTQYF; D gene: TRBD2; CDR3 length: 16; clone size: -; V gene: TRBV12-3/TRBV12-4; J gene: TRBJ2-3
CDR3 DNA: TGCGCCAGCAGCCGGACAGGGGAAGAAAAACTGTTTTTT; CDR3 protein: CASSRTGEEKLFF; D gene: TRBD1; CDR3 length: 13; clone size: many; V gene: TRBV10-1; J gene: TRBJ1-4
CDR3 DNA: TGTGCCAGCAGCCAGACGGCGGGGGGCACCTACGAGCAGTACTTC; CDR3 protein: CASSQTAGGTYEQYF; D gene: TRBD2; CDR3 length: 15; clone size: few; V gene: TRBV12-3/TRBV12-4; J gene: TRBJ2-7
CDR3 DNA: TGCAGCACCGGGACAGGGGATCAGCCCCAGCATTTT; CDR3 protein: CSTGTGDQPQHF; D gene: TRBD1; CDR3 length: 12; clone size: few; V gene: TRBV20-1; J gene: TRBJ1-5